Below are 27 T cell receptor beta chains sequenced from a single sample in a study of blood T cell repertoires in COVID-19. Only in-frame clones appear in the TCRdb table, and some are missing; sequencing was by immunoSEQ multiplex PCR. The sample lists 170,000 or so clones, around nine tenths occurring once. The specimen sequenced was peripheral blood. These receptors all come from a man aged 40-55 years with active or convalescent COVID-19.

The chain is built from TRBV28 and TRBJ1-1; 9 bases are a match to TRBD1. V lost 3 bases and J lost 6; bases outside the gene matches: 8. Germline CDR1 is MDHEN and CDR2 is SYDVKM. The CDR3 loop spans 15 amino acids. DNA of the CDR3: TGTGCCAGCAGTTTGACCGGGACAGGGTCTGCTGAAGCTTTCTTT. Amino acid sequence: CASSLTGTGSAEAFF.

The chain joins TRBV30 to TRBJ2-3, with D possibly TRBD2 on 5 matching bases. Between the trimmed V and J ends, which lost 2 bases and 1 base, there was a span of 22 bases. CDR1 is GTSNPN and CDR2 is SVGIG in the germline V gene (reference sequence). This CDR3 is built from 18 residues. The CDR3 DNA reads TGTGCCTGGAGTACGCCAATCGGACCAAACGGGGGCACAGATACGCAGTATTTT. Its protein product is CAWSTPIGPNGGTDTQYF.

In its sample, this clone was seen once. The chain joins TRBV12-5 to TRBJ2-3; D perhaps matches TRBD1 (5 bases). This CDR3 is built from 14 residues. Per germline, CDR1 LGHNT and CDR2 FRNRAP. The V end lost 1 base, the J end lost 2 bases, and 7 bases lay between the germline ends. This CDR3 is CASGLGQPTDTQYF. CDR3 bases: TGTGCTAGTGGTTTGGGACAGCCCACAGATACGCAGTATTTT.

The gene calls are TRBV6-1 and TRBJ2-7; 9 bases are shared with TRBD1. Germline loops: CDR1 MNHNS, CDR2 SASEGT. The CDR3 loop spans 14 amino acids. The ends lost 2 bases at V and 2 bases at J; junction bases unmatched: 1. The CDR3 protein is CASSERDRAYEQYF. DNA for the CDR3: TGTGCCAGCAGTGAACGGGACAGGGCCTACGAGCAGTACTTC.

The V and J genes are TRBV4-3 and TRBJ1-3; TRBD1 aligns across 7 bases. The CDR3 runs to 18 residues. Trimming cost V 0 bases and J 0 bases; bases outside gene matches: 8. Germline V lookup: CDR1 LGHNA, CDR2 YSLEER. The CDR3 coding sequence is TGCGCCAGCAGCCAAGATCCGGGACAGAAGTTCTCTGGAAACACCATATATTTT. Encoded protein: CASSQDPGQKFSGNTIYF.

This clone was observed once. The V gene is TRBV4-2, the J gene TRBJ2-2, with D tentatively TRBD1 (5 bases). Germline V gives CDR1 LGHNA, CDR2 YNFKEQ. This CDR3 contains 13 residues. Between the trimmed V and J ends, which lost 1 base and 5 bases, there was a span of 5 bases. In DNA form, the CDR3 reads TGTGCCAGCAGCCAAGCAGGGACCGGGGAGCTGTTTTTT. Translating gives CASSQAGTGELFF.

The V and J genes are TRBV27 and TRBJ2-3; TRBD2 matches 13 bases. The trim removed 4 bases at V and 8 bases at J, leaving 9 bases unmatched. The germline V gene encodes CDR1 MNHEY and CDR2 SMNVEV (reference sequence). CDR3 length equals 16 residues. This CDR3 is CASSSGLAGVDGTQYF. The DNA of the CDR3 is TGTGCCAGCAGTTCCGGACTAGCGGGGGTGGATGGTACGCAGTATTTT.

The genes are TRBV19 and TRBJ2-1; D gene unclear. Germline-derived CDR1 and CDR2 are LNHDA and SQIVND (reference sequence). The CDR3 runs 15 residues. Trimming stripped 3 bases from V and 4 bases from J, with 13 bases between. CDR3 in DNA: TGTGCCAGTAGTATCCCCATTTCAGGTTACAATGAGCAGTTCTTC. It yields the protein CASSIPISGYNEQFF.

The J gene is TRBJ2-2, the V gene TRBV3-1 (or the pseudogene TRBV3-2); a weak D match, TRBD1 (5 bases). V shed 6 bases and J shed 0 bases, with 14 bases lying between them. The CDR3 length is 16 residues. CDR1 and CDR2 from the germline V gene are LGHDT and YNNKEL (reference sequence). The CDR3 DNA sequence: TGTGCCAGCAGACAAACAGGACACTCGAACACCGGGGAGCTGTTTTTT. It specifies CASRQTGHSNTGELFF.

This clone was observed a handful of times. The CDR3 here is CAWSVRVREGQPQHF. The CDR3 DNA reads as TGTGCCTGGAGTGTACGAGTCAGGGAAGGTCAGCCCCAGCATTTT. V gene TRBV30 combines with J gene TRBJ1-5, with TRBD1 as a possible D gene (5 bases). V dropped 0 bases and J dropped 6 bases, with 15 bases sitting between them. This CDR3 contains 15 residues. Germline V lookup: CDR1 GTSNPN, CDR2 SVGIG (reference sequence).

The chain couples TRBV28 to TRBJ2-5; D may be TRBD2 (6 bases). V lost 6 bases and J lost 2, with 13 bases in between. The CDR3 has 14 amino acids. Germline V gives CDR1 MDHEN, CDR2 SYDVKM. CDR3 sequence reads: CASSLTGRQETQYF. The CDR3 bases are TGTGCCAGCAGCCTGACGGGGAGGCAAGAGACCCAGTACTTC.

This chain joins TRBV5-1 and TRBJ2-7, with D perhaps matching TRBD1 (5 bases). CDR3 size: 11 residues. Germline V lookup: CDR1 SGHRS, CDR2 YFSETQ. Trimming removed 2 bases from V and 5 bases from J, with 5 bases in between. CDR3: CASSFRDEQYF. DNA of the CDR3: TGCGCCAGCAGCTTCAGGGACGAGCAGTACTTC.

This clone has only one observation. The chain uses TRBV11-3 and TRBJ2-5; possible D gene TRBD2, 5 bases. The germline CDR1 and CDR2 sequences are SGHNT and YENEEA. V was shortened by 2 bases and J by 5 bases, with 12 bases between the two germline ends. The CDR3 runs to 14 residues. CDR3 in DNA: TGTGCCAGCAGCTTACCTCGGGAATTGGAGACCCAGTACTTC. Translated: CASSLPRELETQYF. Filled out from reference TRBV11-3 and TRBJ2-5, the complete variable domain reads EAGVVQSPRYKIIEKKQPVAFWCNPISGHNTLYWYLQNLGQGPELLIRYENEEAVDDSQLPKDRFSAERLKGVDSTLKIQPAELGDSAVYLCASSLPRELETQYFGPGTRLLVL.

The rearrangement joins TRBV27 to TRBJ2-2; 12 nucleotides align to TRBD2. This CDR3 has 16 residues. Germline V gives CDR1 MNHEY, CDR2 SMNVEV (reference sequence). J was trimmed by 6 bases and V by 3 bases; bases with no gene match: 5. CDR3 in DNA: TGTGCCAGCAGTTTCTCTAGCGGGGGGGCCCCCGGGGAGCTGTTTTTT. Protein product: CASSFSSGGAPGELFF.

J is TRBJ1-5 and V is TRBV5-6, with D unclear. The V and J ends lost 1 base and 3 bases respectively, with 14 bases between them. CDR1 is SGHDT and CDR2 is YYEEEE in the germline V gene. CDR3 length: 16 amino acids. The DNA for the CDR3 is TGTGCCAGCAGCTTGTTGACTAGCCGTCCCAATCAGCCCCAGCATTTT. Amino acids: CASSLLTSRPNQPQHF.

A few counts support this clone. DNA of the CDR3: TGTGCCAGCAGCTTAGTAGCGGTCCGAGAGACCCAGTACTTC. This codes for CASSLVAVRETQYF. This chain joins TRBV7-9 and TRBJ2-5, with TRBD2 as a possible D gene (6 bases). V dropped 1 base and J dropped 4 bases, with 10 bases sitting between them. Germline V CDR1 and CDR2: SEHNR, FQNEAQ (reference sequence). The CDR3 extends over 14 amino acids.

This chain connects TRBV11-3 to TRBJ2-3; 10 bases line up with TRBD2. The CDR3 sequence is 17 residues long. CDR1 is SGHNT, CDR2 YENEEA, per germline. V lost 4 bases, J lost 4 bases, and 11 bases stayed unmatched. The CDR3 region has the DNA TGTGCCAGCAGCTCCCTCCCCCAGCGGGGGGGCCCAGATACGCAGTATTTT. It is translated as CASSSLPQRGGPDTQYF.

This sequence joins TRBV12-5 and TRBJ1-1, with D tentatively TRBD1 (5 bases). V dropped 1 base and J dropped 3 bases, with 6 bases sitting between them. In germline, CDR1 is LGHNT, CDR2 FRNRAP. The CDR3 is made up of 13 amino acids. As DNA, the CDR3 is TGTGCTAGTGGTTTGGCAGGGTACACTGAAGCTTTCTTT. Protein product: CASGLAGYTEAFF.

The chain has TRBV12-3 or TRBV12-4 and TRBJ2-7, with D perhaps matching TRBD2 (6 bases). The CDR3 covers 13 residues. Deletions cut 5 bases from V and 3 bases from J, with 11 bases between. Written as DNA, the CDR3 is TGTGCCAGCAGTGGGGGGTCTTACTACGAGCAGTACTTC. As protein: CASSGGSYYEQYF.

The rearrangement uses TRBV5-8 and TRBJ2-1; 7 positions agree with TRBD1. Germline CDR1 and CDR2: SGHTS and YDEGEE. V gave up 4 bases and J gave up 6 bases; unmatched junction bases: 7. The CDR3 covers 14 residues. CDR3 residues: CASSTPGTVNEQFF. The CDR3 DNA reads as TGTGCCAGCAGCACCCCCGGGACAGTCAATGAGCAGTTCTTC.

This sequence joins TRBV6-2 or TRBV6-3 and TRBJ1-5; the D gene is possibly TRBD1 (5 bases). The germline V gene has CDR1 MNHEY and CDR2 SVGEGT. Trimming cost V 2 bases and J 4 bases, with 9 bases left between them. CDR3 length: 14 residues. The CDR3 DNA sequence: TGTGCCAGCAGTTACGGGGGGGGAAATCAGCCCCAGCATTTT. Translating gives CASSYGGGNQPQHF.

The V gene is TRBV13, the J gene TRBJ2-7, with a possible D match to TRBD1 (6 bases). Deletions cut 1 base from V and 1 base from J, with 17 bases between. The CDR3 is 17 amino acids. Germline V lookup: CDR1 PRHDT, CDR2 FYEKMQ (reference sequence). The CDR3 sequence: CASSLEAAGERSYEQYF. In nucleotides, the CDR3 is TGTGCCAGCAGCTTAGAAGCGGCAGGGGAACGTTCCTACGAGCAGTACTTC.

The chain couples TRBV28 to TRBJ2-1, with 12 bases identical to TRBD1. Trimming took 6 bases from V and 9 from J; bases not matched to a gene: 9. The CDR3 loop spans 15 amino acids. Per the germline V gene, CDR1 is MDHEN and CDR2 is SYDVKM. CDR3 sequence reads: CASRTGTGGAVEQFF. The CDR3 DNA is TGTGCCAGCAGGACAGGGACAGGGGGCGCGGTTGAGCAGTTCTTC.

The chain recombines TRBV7-6 with TRBJ2-7; D may be TRBD2 (5 bases). With 0 bases removed from V and 11 bases from J, the gap between germline ends came to 20 bases. The CDR3 extends over 15 amino acids. The germline V gene encodes CDR1 SGHVS and CDR2 FNYEAQ. Here the CDR3 DNA reads TGTGCCAGCAGCTTAGCGCCCCGGACGGCGGACGGGAAGTACTTC. Translated, it gives CASSLAPRTADGKYF. The full variable domain, its missing parts supplied by reference TRBV7-6 and TRBJ2-7, is GAGVSQSPRYKVTKRGQDVALRCDPISGHVSLYWYRQALGQGPEFLTYFNYEAQQDKSGLPNDRFSAERPEGSISTLTIQRTEQRDSAMYRCASSLAPRTADGKYFGPGTRLTVT.

The chain couples TRBV10-3 to TRBJ1-2; 7 bases match TRBD1. The CDR3 totals 15 residues. Germline CDR1 and CDR2: ENHRY and SYGVKD. V was pared by 0 bases and J by 3 bases, with 4 bases of the junction left unmatched. CDR3 region: CAISESGGDDYGYTF. The CDR3 region has the DNA TGTGCCATCAGTGAGTCAGGGGGCGACGACTATGGCTACACCTTC.

The V and J genes are TRBV29-1 and TRBJ2-7; a possible D gene is TRBD1 (6 bases). This CDR3 is 14 amino acids long. The germline CDR1 and CDR2 sequences are SQVTM and ANQGSEA. Trimming took off 0 bases at V and 5 bases at J, with 14 bases between the two ends. The CDR3 loop reads CSVEDWQGLNEQYF. CDR3 coding DNA: TGCAGCGTTGAAGATTGGCAGGGGTTGAACGAGCAGTACTTC.

V and J are TRBV2 and TRBJ1-6; D gene uncertain. The CDR3 consists of 15 residues. Per the germline V gene, CDR1 is SNHLY and CDR2 is FYNNEI. Trimming cost V 6 bases and J 4 bases, with 13 bases left between them. Here the CDR3 reads CASRVHSVYNSPLHF. CDR3 DNA sequence: TGTGCCAGCAGAGTTCACAGTGTTTATAATTCACCCCTCCACTTT.